This TCR beta chain came from a study of shared clonotypes between healthy human individuals. Clones were read by immunoSEQ multiplex PCR, and TCRdb kept only the in-frame ones, dropping some. The sample has fewer than 400,000 clones; under 80% are singletons. Trimming left V 2 bases short and J 8 bases short, with 9 bases between. Germline CDR1 and CDR2: DFQATT and SNEGSKA (reference sequence). The CDR3 consists of 11 residues. The sequence was obtained from a young man in good health. This chain links TRBV20-1 with TRBJ1-2; weak D call: TRBD1 (5 bases). The material sequenced was memory CD4+ T cells sorted from blood. Subset reported: CD45RA-negative fraction. CDR3 residues: CSARRGEGYTF. CDR3 coding DNA: TGCAGTGCTAGAAGAGGGGAAGGCTACACCTTC.